One and the same sample provided the 7 T cell receptor beta chains below, sequenced in a study of naive and memory T cell subsets. Both TRBC1 and TRBC2 were covered by a beta constant-region primer of two equimolar oligonucleotides. TCRdb fed the UMI-ligation and nested PCR reads into MiXCR, producing one record per CDR3 protein. The sample carries thousands of distinct CDR3 sequences, approximately 7.6% recorded once. Sequencing was carried out using CD4+ TEMRA cells from blood. The subset is: effector memory re-expressing CD45RA, CD45RA+ CD27-. These receptor sequences come from a human donor in good health.

Many counts were recorded for this clonotype. This chain links TRBV21-1 with TRBJ2-1; the DNA was not compared with TRBD1, the D call given in the table. TRBV21-1 is classified as a pseudogene. This CDR3 spans 15 amino acids. The CDR3 loop is CASSKNWGRYSEQFF. The CDR3 DNA follows: TGTGCCAGCAGCAAAAACTGGGGGCGGTATTCTGAGCAGTTCTTC.

The table lists this clonotype with many counts. The genes are TRBV7-9 and TRBJ2-7; unclear D gene. The length of the CDR3 is 18 residues. V lost 2 bases and J 0 bases, leaving 20 bases between the germline ends. Per germline, CDR1 SEHNR and CDR2 FQNEAQ (reference sequence). The CDR3 is CASSLPIRSAHISYEQYF. The DNA for the CDR3 is TGTGCCAGCAGCTTACCTATACGGTCGGCACACATCTCCTACGAGCAGTACTTC.

This clonotype was detected many times. The chain has TRBV12-5 and TRBJ2-7, with 9 bases fitting TRBD2. This CDR3 region has 17 residues. J was trimmed by 2 bases and V by 2 bases; bases with no gene match: 10. The germline CDR1 and CDR2 sequences are LGHNT and FRNRAP. CDR3 DNA sequence: TGTGCTAGTGGTTTGTGGGCTAGCGGGACCAAAACCTACGAGCAGTACTTC. Translated: CASGLWASGTKTYEQYF.

By sample share, this clonotype is medium-sized. The V and J genes are TRBV20-1 and TRBJ2-1; 9 nucleotides match TRBD2. V trimming: 3 bases; J trimming: 4 bases; junction bases outside the gene matches: 10. From germline, CDR1 is DFQATT and CDR2 SNEGSKA (reference sequence). CDR3 size: 16 residues. This CDR3 reads CSASRAGGPQYNEQFF. For the CDR3, the DNA is TGCAGTGCTAGTAGGGCGGGAGGGCCGCAGTACAATGAGCAGTTCTTC.

In its sample, this clonotype was seen many times. V is TRBV6-2 or TRBV6-3 and J is TRBJ2-5, with 10 bases that match TRBD1. The ends lost 6 bases at V and 4 bases at J; junction bases unmatched: 5. Germline V CDR1 and CDR2: MNHEY, SVGEGT. The CDR3 spans 14 residues. CDR3: CASRTRQGAETQYF. CDR3 coding DNA: TGTGCCAGCAGAACCCGACAGGGGGCAGAGACCCAGTACTTC.

This chain connects TRBV7-2 to TRBJ1-2; D might be TRBD1 (6 bases). The germline V and J ends were trimmed by 2 bases and 4 bases, with 11 bases remaining between them. Germline assignment: CDR1 SGHTA and CDR2 FQGNSA. The CDR3 spans 14 residues. The CDR3: CASSLNREVYGYTF. In nucleotides, the CDR3 is TGTGCCAGCAGCTTAAACAGGGAGGTCTATGGCTACACCTTC.

The sample holds a few counts of this clonotype. V and J are TRBV7-3 and TRBJ2-7; 7 nucleotides match TRBD1. CDR3 length: 15 amino acids. With 0 bases clipped from V and 7 bases from J, the junction kept 9 bases outside the gene matches. CDR1 and CDR2 from the germline V gene are SGHTA and FQGTGA. DNA for the CDR3: TGTGCCAGCAGCTTAACAGGGGGCGAATATTATGAGCAGTACTTC. It translates to CASSLTGGEYYEQYF.